This TCR beta chain was retrieved from a study of T cell responses to AZD1222 COVID-19 vaccine (dated by TCRdb to 2020 to 2023). Regarding the study in general: TCR sequencing was performed for 230 to 250 trial participants, of whom some 200 were given two doses of AZD1222 and around 26 were given two doses of MenACWY control vaccine. Trial participants were enrolled into age subgroups of 18-55, 56-69 and 70-plus years, which contained about 150, 28 and 57 TCR-sequenced participants, respectively.

The CDR3 regions of human TCRbeta chains were analyzed by immunosequencing. As for how the authors treated the data: Repertoire TCRs were matched against a reference library of SARS-CoV-2-specific TCRs generated with the MIRA antigen-specificity platform. Breadth was defined as the fraction of unique TCRs that were SARS-CoV-2-associated, and depth was defined as the fraction of total T cells that were SARS-CoV-2-associated. Using the MIRA data, every spike-specific TCR was mapped to the spike region that the TCR reacted to and assigned to either a CD4 or a CD8 class. Log10-transformed breadth and depth values were compared by one-way ANOVA with Sidak's multiple comparisons tests. This is the immuneACCESS table as TCRdb keeps it, with only in-frame sequences that have V and J called. A part of the clones is gone; compared with another copy, unresolved V genes explain less than half, and the rest is unexplained. That table gives V, J and clone size, and the DNA gave D and trimming. Recorded for this sample are some 90,000 clones; approximately 91% of them occurred a single time. Roughly 4.9% of the sample goes to the ten largest clones.

V and J are trimmed by 1 base and 8 bases, and the gene matches miss 9 bases of the junction. Via the germline V gene, CDR1 is SGDLS and CDR2 YYNGEE. The CDR3 sequence holds 15 residues, the cysteine and phenylalanine included. Only CDR3 DNA remains: 45 bases, in frame from the first base. The intended sense of this specimen's time point label: about 28 days (+/-7) after the second vaccine dose. Because spike-specific TCR depth and breadth did not differ between the two schedules, AZD1222 recipients who got a second dose at roughly 4 weeks were pooled with those who got a second dose at roughly 12 weeks. Vaccinee samples came from UK trials COV001 and COV002, including a single-blind randomized controlled phase 2/3 trial of AZD1222 (ChAdOx1 nCoV-19) in healthy adults. For TCRbeta chain sequencing, PBMC samples from trial participants were taken at day 0 and at day 28 after the second dose. A remark on this clone: Its antigen is unknown. No base quality information exists; no much larger clone differs at one position.

Results and caveats for the whole study, not just this receptor: Participants were mostly white British, with more females than males. The authors suggested clonal diversity may have been underestimated. Epitopes outside the regions mutated in the B.1.351 and B.1.1.7 variants were reportedly recognized by nearly half of the unique spike-specific TCRs. Spike-specific TCR breadth and depth rose significantly after two AZD1222 doses compared with day 0 and with MenACWY recipients. Conclusions about previously exposed vaccinees were limited because only five to seven AZD1222 recipients were SARS-CoV-2 seropositive at baseline. The whole spike protein was spanned by vaccine-associated CD4 TCRs, and dominant responses were seen in regions 160-218 and 743-854. In the small 56-69-year group, the increase in depth fell short of significance, most likely because of low power. Because no day 14 peak-response samples were available, repertoires were characterized only after the peak T cell response.

The chain is made from TRBV9 and TRBJ1-2, with TRBD1 identical over 9 junction bases. The sequence came from an adult who received the AZD1222 COVID-19 vaccine. Specimen: peripheral blood, collected 28 days after the second AZD1222 dose. The DNA sequence follows: TGTGCCAGCAGCGTAAGTGGGACAGGGATTGGCGGCTACACCTTC. Its coded protein is CASSVSGTGIGGYTF.